This T cell receptor beta chain was found in a study of Graves' ophthalmopathy and Graves' hyperthyroidism. Whole-study results and caveats: Stable hyperthyroidism and ophthalmopathy were told apart by a 13-signature model, which achieved 87.88% sensitivity and roughly 80% specificity.

From germline, CDR1 is GTSNPN and CDR2 SVGIG (reference sequence). The V gene end was trimmed by 1 base and the J gene end by 2 bases; junction bases not matched to a gene: 9. The CDR3 has 16 amino acids. This clonotype was recorded at least ten times. Its antigen is still unknown. Investigators amplified TCR beta CDR3 regions from RNA transcripts. HTBI primers were used in a first-round RT-PCR, which preceded a second-round multiplex PCR. TCRdb analysed the multiplex PCR reads with MiXCR anew, one entry per CDR3 protein. The sample shows 35,000 to 50,000 distinct CDR3 sequences, roughly 52% of them seen only once. Researchers turned away patients with other autoimmune diseases, uncontrolled infections, pregnancy or lactation. Diagnosis relied on clinical symptoms, serum thyroxine, TRAb, thyroid ultrasound and orbital computed tomography. An approximately 9.8 ml volume of fresh peripheral blood provided the PBMCs.

The specimen was peripheral blood. The V and J genes are TRBV30 and TRBJ2-5; TRBD1 agrees at 8 bases. The receptor comes from an adult woman with stable Graves' hyperthyroidism. As DNA, the CDR3 is TGTGCCTGGAGTGGTGGGACAGGAGGAGTTCAAGAGACCCAGTACTTC. Translating gives CAWSGGTGGVQETQYF.